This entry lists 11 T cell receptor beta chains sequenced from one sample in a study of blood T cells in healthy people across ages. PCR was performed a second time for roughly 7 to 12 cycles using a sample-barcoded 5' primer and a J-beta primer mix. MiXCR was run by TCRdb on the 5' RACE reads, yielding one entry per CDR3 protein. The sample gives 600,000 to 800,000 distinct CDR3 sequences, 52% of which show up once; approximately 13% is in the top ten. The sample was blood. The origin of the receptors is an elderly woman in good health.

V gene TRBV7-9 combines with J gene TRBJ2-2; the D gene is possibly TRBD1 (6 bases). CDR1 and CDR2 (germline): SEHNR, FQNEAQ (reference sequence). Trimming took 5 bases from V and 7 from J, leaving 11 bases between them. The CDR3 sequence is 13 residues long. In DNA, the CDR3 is TGTGCCAGCAGCGAGATACAGGGCGGGGAGCTGTTTTTT. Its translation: CASSEIQGGELFF.

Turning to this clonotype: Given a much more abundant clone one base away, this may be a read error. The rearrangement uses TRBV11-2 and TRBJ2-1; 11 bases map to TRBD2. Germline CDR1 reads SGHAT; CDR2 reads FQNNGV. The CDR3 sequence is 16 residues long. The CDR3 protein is CACRTIAGGRHNEQFF. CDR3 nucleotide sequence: TGTGCCTGCAGAACAATAGCGGGAGGGCGGCACAATGAGCAGTTCTTC.

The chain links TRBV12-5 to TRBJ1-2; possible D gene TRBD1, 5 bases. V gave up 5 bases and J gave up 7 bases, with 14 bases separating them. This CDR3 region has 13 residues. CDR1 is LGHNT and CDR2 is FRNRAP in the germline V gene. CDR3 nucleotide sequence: TGTGCTAGTGGTCCTATTCAGGGCTTTGGCTACACCTTC. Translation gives CASGPIQGFGYTF.

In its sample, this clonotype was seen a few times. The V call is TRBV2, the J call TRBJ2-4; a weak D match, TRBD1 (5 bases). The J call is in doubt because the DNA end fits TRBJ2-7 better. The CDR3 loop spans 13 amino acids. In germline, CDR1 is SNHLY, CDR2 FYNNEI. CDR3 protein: CASSEAKGAEQYF. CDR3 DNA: TGTGCCAGCAGTGAAGCGAAAGGGGCCGAGCAGTACTTC.

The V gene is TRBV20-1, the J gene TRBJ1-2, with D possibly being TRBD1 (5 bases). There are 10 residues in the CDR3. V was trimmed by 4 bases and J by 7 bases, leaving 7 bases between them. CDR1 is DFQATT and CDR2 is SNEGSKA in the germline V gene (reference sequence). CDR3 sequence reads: CSATGVGYTF. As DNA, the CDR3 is TGCAGTGCTACGGGGGTTGGCTACACCTTC.

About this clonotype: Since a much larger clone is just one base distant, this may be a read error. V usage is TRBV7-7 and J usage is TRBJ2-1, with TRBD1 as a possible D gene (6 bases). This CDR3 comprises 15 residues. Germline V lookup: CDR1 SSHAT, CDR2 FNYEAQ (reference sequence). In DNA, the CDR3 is TGTGCTAGCAGCTTCGGACAGAGCTCCCACAATGAGCAGTTCTTC. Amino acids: CASSFGQSSHNEQFF.

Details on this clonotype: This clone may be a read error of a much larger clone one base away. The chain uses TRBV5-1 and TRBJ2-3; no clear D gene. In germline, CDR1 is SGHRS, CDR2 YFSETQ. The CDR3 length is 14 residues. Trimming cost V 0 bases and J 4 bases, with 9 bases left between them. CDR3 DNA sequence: TGCGCCAGCAGCTTGGGTATTCAGGCAGATACGCAGTATTTT. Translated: CASSLGIQADTQYF.

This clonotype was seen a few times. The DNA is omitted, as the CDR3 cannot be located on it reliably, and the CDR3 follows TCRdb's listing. The CDR3 region is CASSHRDRYGCTF. The V and J genes are TRBV3-1 and TRBJ1-2; the table gives TRBD1 as D, unverified against the DNA. Per germline, CDR1 LGHDT and CDR2 YNNKEL (reference sequence). The CDR3 spans 13 amino acids, including both terminal residues.

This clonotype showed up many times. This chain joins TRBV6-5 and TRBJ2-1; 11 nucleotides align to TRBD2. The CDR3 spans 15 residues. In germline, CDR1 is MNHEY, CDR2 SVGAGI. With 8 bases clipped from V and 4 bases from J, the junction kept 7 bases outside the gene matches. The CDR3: CASARSSGGYNEQFF. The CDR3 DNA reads TGTGCCAGCGCGCGCTCTAGCGGGGGGTACAATGAGCAGTTCTTC.

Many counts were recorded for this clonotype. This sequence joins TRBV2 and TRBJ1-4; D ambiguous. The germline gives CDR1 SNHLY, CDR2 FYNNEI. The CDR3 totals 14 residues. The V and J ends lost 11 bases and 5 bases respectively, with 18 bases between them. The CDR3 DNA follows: TGTGCCGGACGGGAGAGGGCTACAAATGAAAAACTGTTTTTT. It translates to CAGRERATNEKLFF.

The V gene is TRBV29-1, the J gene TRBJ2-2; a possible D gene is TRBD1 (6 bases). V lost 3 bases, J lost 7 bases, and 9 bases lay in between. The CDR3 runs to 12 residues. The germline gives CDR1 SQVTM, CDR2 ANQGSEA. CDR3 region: CSVDQGFGELFF. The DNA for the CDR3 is TGCAGCGTTGACCAGGGGTTCGGGGAGCTGTTTTTT.